This T cell receptor (beta chain) was identified in a study of blood T cell repertoires in COVID-19 (dated by TCRdb to 2018 to 2021). A note on the overall study: Samples covering the acute and convalescent phases of COVID-19 were provided by collaborators in the United States, Italy and Spain. Deeply sampled blood TCRbeta repertoires from subjects exposed to, actively infected with, or recovered from COVID-19 were included in the dataset. The material from the prospective study consisted of cDNA or gDNA derived from T cells, B-cell-depleted T cells, or PBMCs. Sample metadata almost always included a de-identified subject ID, COVID-19 status, age in years and sex. The repertoires were released in a freely available public database intended as a resource for research on the immune response to SARS-CoV-2. Where available, HLA class I and class II types were taken from metadata supplied by the sample provider and were not determined by assay-based typing. Samples came from the ongoing ImmuneRACE study (first 160 participants) plus 1,254 subjects from 6 global collaborators.

The collaborating institutions used their own protocols to collect whole blood in K2EDTA tubes. Collaborator samples were shipped for TCRbeta analysis as frozen whole blood, isolated PBMCs, or DNA extracted from either sample type. Notes on this clone: It has no known antigen specificity. Base qualities are not provided; no much larger clone lies one nucleotide away. Other DNA variants within this sample encode the same CDR3.

The immunoSEQ Assay, a bias-controlled multiplex PCR, was used to amplify TCRbeta CDR3 regions from genomic DNA. The authors' pipeline ran thus. Within the assay, amplification of reference gene primers was used to estimate how many nucleated cells each sample contained. To quantify the absolute abundance of each unique TCRbeta CDR3 rearrangement, sequence reads were collapsed and filtered. For each sample, productive Simpson clonality was calculated as the square root of Simpson's diversity index over productive rearrangements. Drawn from immuneACCESS, this table holds only the in-frame rearrangements with V and J called that TCRdb kept. Clones are partly lost; checked studies trace under half to an unresolved V gene and leave the rest unexplained. V and J calls and clone size follow that table, whereas D and trimming were derived from the DNA. The sample includes roughly 180,000 clones, with 70% to 90% observed a single time. Together, the top ten hold roughly 8% of the sample.

Findings and caveats that apply to the study as a whole: Clinical and demographic metadata were provided uncurated, with the amount varying by source and participant.

Sequencing input: peripheral blood. The TCR sequence derives from a man aged 60 to 69 with acute or convalescent COVID-19.

CDR3 loop: CASSFGRGNQPQHF. The DNA is TGTGCCAGCAGTTTTGGCAGGGGAAATCAGCCCCAGCATTTT. The chain is assembled from TRBV28 and TRBJ1-5; the D gene is perhaps TRBD1, from 6 matching bases. From the cysteine up to the phenylalanine, the CDR3 has a length of 14 residues. The retained sequence is limited to the CDR3, 42 bases, with the frame set at the first base. The junction carries 10 bases between V and J, which are trimmed by 3 bases and 4 bases respectively. The CDR1 and CDR2 encoded by the germline V gene are MDHEN and SYDVKM. Extended through the reference TRBV28 and TRBJ1-5 proteins, this CDR3 yields the full variable domain: DVKVTQSSRYLVKRTGEKVFLECVQDMDHENMFWYRQDPGLGLRLIYFSYDVKMKEKGDIPEGYSVSREKKERFSLILESASTNQTSMYLCASSFGRGNQPQHFGDGTRLSIL.